This T cell receptor (beta chain) was documented in a study of cytomegalovirus exposure and HLA in healthy donors. General observations from the study: TCR beta V segments were, for the most part, productive about 87% or about 30% of the time in an earlier analysis.

Remarks on this clone: The target antigen is unknown.

Germline trimming cut 0 bases from V and 4 bases from J; bases unmatched to any gene: 4. The CDR3 sequence is 15 residues long. Germline CDR1 and CDR2: MNHEY and SVGAGI. Donors had nominal health at sampling but likely had unrecorded immune exposures. The PCR contained 60 Vbeta and 13 Jbeta primers. Sequencing used immunoSEQ multiplex PCR; TCRdb keeps in-frame clones, though not all of them. The sample consists of some 150,000 clones, roughly 80% of them appearing once. V is TRBV6-5 and J is TRBJ1-1; 8 bases align to TRBD1. Sequenced material: PBMCs. The origin of this receptor is a woman in her forties in good health and CMV-seropositive. For the CDR3, the DNA is TGTGCCAGCAGTTACTCAACAGGGGGGAGCACTGAAGCTTTCTTT. This codes for CASSYSTGGSTEAFF.